The clone carrying this TCR beta chain occurred once. Its antigen is unknown. The assay was immunoSEQ multiplex PCR, and TCRdb's table has in-frame clones only and misses some. The data hold 50,000 to 75,000 clones, with 90% to 96% observed a single time. This record belongs to a study of brain T cells in children with intractable seizures. Broader study findings: HCMV serostatus was not known, and viral specificity came from CDR3 similarity only.

CDR1 MNHEY and CDR2 SVGAGI come from the germline V gene. CDR3 size: 15 residues. The V gene end was trimmed by 6 bases and the J gene end by 4 bases; junction bases not matched to a gene: 9. The rearrangement joins TRBV6-5 to TRBJ2-1, with 7 bases lining up with TRBD1. The sequence was collected from a boy in the first two years of life with focal cortical dysplasia and intractable seizures. The sample here was peripheral blood, taken at surgery. CDR3 sequence reads: CASSPTGALYNEQFF. DNA of the CDR3: TGTGCCAGCAGCCCAACAGGGGCCCTATACAATGAGCAGTTCTTC.